This T cell receptor beta chain was documented in a study of blood T cell repertoires in COVID-19. With 0 bases removed from V and 0 bases from J, the gap between germline ends came to 12 bases. Germline V gene sequence: CDR1 SGHRS, CDR2 YFSETQ. The CDR3 totals 16 residues. The repertoire was sequenced with immunoSEQ multiplex PCR; TCRdb's copy has only in-frame clones and lacks some. The table records about 50,000 clones, 85% to 90% of them present only once. The chain uses TRBV5-1 and TRBJ2-5; maybe TRBD1 (5 bases). Sequences were obtained from peripheral blood. The TCR sequence derives from a man aged 55-75 years with acute or convalescent COVID-19. The CDR3 DNA sequence: TGCGCCAGCAGCTTGGAGGTTGGGGCTTACCAAGAGACCCAGTACTTC. Amino acid sequence: CASSLEVGAYQETQYF.